Listed here are 21 T cell receptor beta chains from one sample, sequenced in a study of vaccination effects on CD4 cells after COVID-19. Before any sequencing was done, the ViraFEST assay used viral peptide pools to expand antigen-specific CD4+ T cells. At the end of 9 to 11 days of culture, CD4+ T cells were isolated. None of the vaccinated had previously contracted SARS-CoV-2, and their nucleocapsid antibodies tested negative. Antigens for these TCRs are unknown. Assay used: immunoSEQ multiplex PCR; TCRdb lists only in-frame clones, some missing. Altogether 50,000 to 60,000 clones are present, around 67% being singletons, with the ten largest covering about 18%. Here the sequenced sample was CD4+ T cells from PBMCs cultured with SARS-CoV-2 spike peptides, taken before COVID-19 vaccination. The receptor set was obtained from a human donor who received a COVID-19 vaccine.

This chain uses TRBV6-2 or TRBV6-3 with TRBJ2-3; tentatively, D is TRBD2 (6 bases). The germline CDR1 and CDR2 sequences are MNHEY and SVGEGT. V lost 5 bases to trimming and J lost 2 bases, with 17 bases between them. The CDR3 has 16 residues. The CDR3 here is CASSRPGLQPTDTQYF. The CDR3 bases are TGTGCCAGCAGTCGCCCGGGACTCCAGCCCACAGATACGCAGTATTTT.

The chain joins TRBV5-1 to TRBJ2-2; D is tentatively TRBD1 or TRBD2 (6 bases each). The CDR3 has 13 amino acids. CDR1 and CDR2 (germline): SGHRS, YFSETQ. Between the trimmed V and J ends, which lost 7 bases and 7 bases, there was a span of 14 bases. CDR3 in amino acids: CASGYREDGELFF. CDR3 nucleotides: TGCGCCAGCGGATACAGGGAGGACGGGGAGCTGTTTTTT.

This chain links TRBV2 with TRBJ1-5, with D unclear. The CDR3 extends over 12 amino acids. Germline assignment: CDR1 SNHLY and CDR2 FYNNEI. The ends were cut back, 3 bases at V and 14 bases at J, with 14 bases in the middle. The CDR3 protein is CASSESGRGEHF. DNA of the CDR3: TGTGCCAGCAGTGAGAGCGGCCGTGGGGAGCATTTT. The full variable domain, completed using reference TRBV2 and TRBJ1-5, is EPEVTQTPSHQVTQMGQEVILRCVPISNHLYFYWYRQILGQKVEFLVSFYNNEISEKSEIFDDQFSVERPDGSNFTLKIRSTKLEDSAMYFCASSESGRGEHFGDGTRLSIL.

This clone was seen a handful of times. The chain employs TRBV15 and TRBJ1-5, with D unresolved. Trimming took 3 bases from V and 3 from J, leaving 6 bases between them. The CDR3 consists of 13 residues. Germline CDR1 is LNHNV and CDR2 is YYDKDF (reference sequence). The CDR3 loop reads CATSRDPNQPQHF. The CDR3 coding sequence is TGTGCCACCAGCAGGGACCCCAATCAGCCCCAGCATTTT.

The chain uses TRBV4-3 and TRBJ1-2; no clear D gene. Trimming pared 1 base from V and 5 bases from J, leaving 5 bases between. This CDR3 is built from 12 residues. CDR1 LGHNA and CDR2 YSLEER come from the germline V gene. In nucleotides, the CDR3 is TGCGCCAGCAGCCAAGGGACTTATGGCTACACCTTC. Its translation is CASSQGTYGYTF.

V gene TRBV21-1 combines with J gene TRBJ2-4. TRBV21-1 is described as a pseudogene. The CDR3 has 10 amino acids. The CDR3 loop reads CASSGDIQYF. CDR3 DNA sequence: TGTGCCAGCAGCGGGGACATTCAGTACTTC.

This chain links TRBV28 with TRBJ2-7; D gene ambiguous. CDR1 is MDHEN, CDR2 SYDVKM, per germline. Trimming shortened V by 7 bases and J by 0 bases, and 16 bases separated the two germline ends. This CDR3 spans 15 amino acids. CDR3 coding DNA: TGTGCCAGCAAGTTACTTCCGGGCAGCTCCTACGAGCAGTACTTC. Its protein is CASKLLPGSSYEQYF.

The gene calls are TRBV7-9 and TRBJ2-3, with a tentative D call TRBD2 (5 bases). V lost 7 bases, J lost 0 bases, and 14 bases lay in between. Germline lookup yields CDR1 SEHNR and CDR2 FQNEAQ (reference sequence). The CDR3 length is 15 residues. DNA for the CDR3: TGTGCCAGCATGGAGCGGCCGACTAGCACAGATACGCAGTATTTT. Translated: CASMERPTSTDTQYF. The whole variable domain, filled in from reference TRBV7-9 and TRBJ2-3, reads DTGVSQNPRHKITKRGQNVTFRCDPISEHNRLYWYRQTLGQGPEFLTYFQNEAQLEKSRLLSDRFSAERPKGSFSTLEIQRTEQGDSAMYLCASMERPTSTDTQYFGPGTRLTVL.

The chain joins TRBV7-8 to TRBJ2-3; D ambiguous. Per the germline V gene, CDR1 is SGHVS and CDR2 is FQNEAQ. V was cut by 4 bases and J by 4 bases, with 12 bases left in between. The CDR3 consists of 14 residues. The CDR3: CASSSWAAADTQYF. DNA for the CDR3: TGTGCCAGCAGCTCTTGGGCAGCCGCAGATACGCAGTATTTT.

The chain employs TRBV4-3 and TRBJ2-4; D possibly corresponds to TRBD1 (6 bases). V was trimmed by 1 base and J by 3 bases, leaving 16 bases between them. CDR1 is LGHNA, CDR2 YSLEER, per germline. This CDR3 comprises 17 residues. The CDR3 protein is CASSQAKQGFGKNIQYF. The CDR3 DNA reads TGCGCCAGCAGCCAAGCCAAACAGGGATTCGGCAAAAACATTCAGTACTTC.

This clone is a singleton in its sample. The CDR3 DNA reads as TGTGCCAGCAGTTACGACACTGAAGCTTTCTTT. Its protein product is CASSYDTEAFF. The rearrangement links TRBV6-5 to TRBJ1-1; D ambiguous. V lost 2 bases and J lost 3, with 1 base in between. Germline V lookup: CDR1 MNHEY, CDR2 SVGAGI. This CDR3 comprises 11 residues.

The V gene is TRBV2, the J gene TRBJ2-7, with no clear D. V lost 3 bases to trimming and J lost 2 bases, with 14 bases between them. This CDR3 is built from 15 residues. Germline assignment: CDR1 SNHLY and CDR2 FYNNEI. DNA for the CDR3: TGTGCCAGCAGTGAGGTCAAAACGACGGCCTACGAGCAGTACTTC. Its protein is CASSEVKTTAYEQYF.

V and J are TRBV6-5 and TRBJ2-1; D gene uncertain. This CDR3 region has 12 residues. V was pared by 7 bases and J by 10 bases, with 14 bases between. From germline, CDR1 is MNHEY and CDR2 SVGAGI. Written as DNA, the CDR3 is TGTGCCAGCAAATTTGCCGGTAAGGAGCAGTTCTTC. Its translation is CASKFAGKEQFF.

V and J are TRBV14 and TRBJ2-3, with 13 bases identical to TRBD2. V shed 1 base and J 8 bases; nucleotides not matched to a gene: 3. Looked up from germline, CDR1 is SGHDN and CDR2 is FVKESK. The CDR3 is made up of 15 amino acids. CDR3 residues: CASSQAGLAGVTQYF. CDR3 nucleotide sequence: TGTGCCAGCAGCCAAGCCGGACTAGCGGGGGTTACGCAGTATTTT.

This clone was counted once. The J gene is TRBJ2-3, the V gene TRBV7-9; 7 bases align to TRBD2. J lost 2 bases, V lost 5 bases, and 7 bases had no gene match. Per germline, CDR1 SEHNR and CDR2 FQNEAQ (reference sequence). This CDR3 is 15 amino acids long. For the CDR3, the DNA is TGTGCCAGCAGCCCTAAGCGGGGTTACACAGATACGCAGTATTTT. Translating it yields CASSPKRGYTDTQYF. The full variable domain, in which reference TRBV7-9 and TRBJ2-3 provide the parts outside the CDR3, is DTGVSQNPRHKITKRGQNVTFRCDPISEHNRLYWYRQTLGQGPEFLTYFQNEAQLEKSRLLSDRFSAERPKGSFSTLEIQRTEQGDSAMYLCASSPKRGYTDTQYFGPGTRLTVL.

This chain uses TRBV6-5 with TRBJ1-5, with 7 nucleotides matching TRBD1. The germline CDR1 and CDR2 sequences are MNHEY and SVGAGI. The CDR3 has 15 amino acids. V shed 4 bases and J 1 base; nucleotides not matched to a gene: 4. The CDR3 sequence: CASSFRDRSNQPQHF. DNA for the CDR3: TGTGCCAGCAGTTTTAGGGACAGAAGCAATCAGCCCCAGCATTTT.

The gene calls are TRBV5-1 and TRBJ1-1; weak D call: TRBD1 (5 bases). Germline CDR1 is SGHRS and CDR2 is YFSETQ. V lost 2 bases and J 2 bases, leaving 13 bases between the germline ends. This CDR3 has 15 amino acids. The CDR3 region is CASSFQGSPNTEAFF. DNA of the CDR3: TGCGCCAGCAGCTTCCAGGGATCGCCTAACACTGAAGCTTTCTTT.

The chain couples TRBV28 to TRBJ1-2, with D possibly being TRBD1 (5 bases). V was clipped by 6 bases and J by 6 bases, with 17 bases between them. Per the germline V gene, CDR1 is MDHEN and CDR2 is SYDVKM. The CDR3 spans 14 residues. The CDR3 nucleotides read TGTGCCAGCAGCCCTCTGGCAGGGTTCGATGGCTACACCTTC. This codes for CASSPLAGFDGYTF.

The rearrangement joins TRBV5-4 to TRBJ2-5; 8 bases agree with TRBD2. Trimming cost V 3 bases and J 5 bases; bases outside gene matches: 12. The CDR3 covers 16 residues. Per germline, CDR1 SGHNT and CDR2 YYREEE (reference sequence). The CDR3 DNA sequence: TGTGCCAGCAGCTCCGCGGGGGGTGGGATTCAGGAGACCCAGTACTTC. This translates into CASSSAGGGIQETQYF.

This sequence joins TRBV10-3 and TRBJ2-3; D call uncertain. Germline V gene data show CDR1 as ENHRY and CDR2 as SYGVKD. The CDR3 has 11 residues. With 5 bases removed from V and 0 bases from J, the gap between germline ends came to 0 bases. The CDR3 coding sequence is TGTGCCATCAGTAGCACAGATACGCAGTATTTT. This translates into CAISSTDTQYF.

This clone has a single count. This chain joins TRBV11-2 and TRBJ2-7; D unresolved. With 5 bases removed from V and 3 bases from J, the gap between germline ends came to 8 bases. The CDR3 runs 12 residues. CDR1 is SGHAT and CDR2 is FQNNGV in the germline V gene. CDR3 protein: CASSTSDYEQYF. In nucleotides, the CDR3 is TGTGCCAGCAGCACCTCAGACTACGAGCAGTACTTC.